This T cell receptor beta chain was identified during a study of T-cell reconstitution after alpha-beta-depleted transplantation in children. General study findings and limits: Hyperexpanded clones declined; after one year, newly produced T cells mostly supplied diversity. In some patients, recipient T cells and intrathymic progenitors surviving conditioning explained high day-60 diversity. Two months or so post-transplant, alpha-beta T cells reportedly derived from several hundred expanded graft clones.

The table lists this clonotype with many counts. What it recognizes is unknown. For TCRbeta, the library was prepared with unique molecular identifiers. TCRdb fed the PCR reads into MiXCR, producing one record per CDR3 protein. The data show roughly 340,000 distinct CDR3 sequences, with around 16% seen just once and about 41% held by the top ten. This TCR came from a male patient between 2 and 15 years old who had a stem cell transplant for acute lymphoblastic leukemia, so the T cells may come from the graft donor. Source: PBMCs, mostly from graft donor cells, taken 360 days after TCRalphabeta/CD19-depleted stem cell transplant.

CDR3 in DNA: TGCGCCAGCGGGGCCGGGAACCCCTACGAGCAGTACTTC. It yields the protein CASGAGNPYEQYF. The chain carries TRBV5-1 and TRBJ2-7, with D possibly being TRBD1 or TRBD2 (5 bases each). Germline V gene data show CDR1 as SGHRS and CDR2 as YFSETQ. Trimming cost V 7 bases and J 2 bases, with 13 bases left between them. The CDR3 is 13 residues long.